This T cell receptor (beta chain) was observed in a study of beta chain features in type 1 diabetes. Study overall: The examined sorted cells totaled fewer than 110,000,000 across samples.

Comments on this clone: Antigen specificity is unknown.

CDR1 is LNHDA, CDR2 SQIVND, per germline (reference sequence). The CDR3 extends over 13 amino acids. V lost 10 bases and J lost 6; bases outside the gene matches: 11. Expressed TCRB transcripts were sequenced after all isolated RNA was converted to cDNA. Libraries were prepared by immunoSEQ multiplex PCR; TCRdb keeps only in-frame clonotypes and omits some of them. The sample has under 20,000 clones, around 70% seen once. Study-wide results and caveats: Compared to healthy donors, patients appeared to have naive, central memory and Treg TCRB repertoires that were more alike. Unsettled here was the matter of whether HLA type influences TCRB rearrangement. A moderate, significant TCRB CDR3 shortening appeared in type 1 diabetes across four CD4+ subsets.

Via CD45RO/CCR7/CD25/CD127/CD95/CD27, cells of the CD4+ naive, central memory, regulatory and stem cell-like memory subsets were sorted. The sequence derives from a man younger than 45 with type 1 diabetes. V is TRBV19 and J is TRBJ1-2, with 7 bases lining up with TRBD1. Material: stem cell memory CD4+ T cells from blood. The CDR3 spells CATSLGGGNGYTF. In nucleotides, the CDR3 is TGTGCCACTTCACTTGGAGGGGGCAATGGCTACACCTTC.